These 13 T cell receptor beta chains were all obtained from the same sample, sequenced in a study of blood T cell repertoires in COVID-19. Assay: immunoSEQ multiplex PCR; the TCRdb copy retains only in-frame clones and omits some. The table records around 190,000 clones, roughly nine tenths of them present only once. Sample: peripheral blood. The receptors were gathered from a man in his 70s with active or convalescent COVID-19.

The chain joins TRBV6-1 to TRBJ1-4; D is possibly TRBD1 (5 bases). CDR1 is MNHNS and CDR2 is SASEGT in the germline V gene. This CDR3 has 17 amino acids. V was pared by 3 bases and J by 0 bases, with 14 bases between. The CDR3 sequence is CASSERAGTPTNEKLFF. The CDR3 nucleotides are TGTGCCAGCAGTGAGCGGGCCGGGACTCCAACTAATGAAAAACTGTTTTTT.

The V gene is TRBV27, the J gene TRBJ2-3; the D gene is possibly TRBD1 (5 bases). The CDR3 spans 14 residues. The germline CDR1 and CDR2 sequences are MNHEY and SMNVEV (reference sequence). Trimming left V 7 bases short and J 1 base short, with 12 bases between. CDR3 amino acids: CASKLRGRTDTQYF. The DNA of the CDR3 is TGTGCCAGCAAACTAAGGGGTCGCACAGATACGCAGTATTTT.

This chain joins TRBV7-2 and TRBJ2-1; 8 bases are a match to TRBD2. Germline V CDR1 and CDR2: SGHTA, FQGNSA. V was clipped by 1 base and J by 10 bases; unmatched bases: 6. This CDR3 is built from 14 residues. CDR3 sequence (DNA): TGTGCCAGCAGCTTAGGGACTAGCTCTGGGGAGCAGTTCTTC. Its translation: CASSLGTSSGEQFF. Full variable domain (missing parts from reference TRBV7-2 and TRBJ2-1): GAGVSQSPSNKVTEKGKDVELRCDPISGHTALYWYRQSLGQGLEFLIYFQGNSAPDKSGLPSDRFSAERTGGSVSTLTIQRTQQEDSAVYLCASSLGTSSGEQFFGPGTRLTVL.

This chain joins TRBV3-1 (or the pseudogene TRBV3-2) and TRBJ2-7; 7 bases map to TRBD2. J gave up 6 bases and V 4 bases, and 6 bases lay outside the gene matches. The V gene's germline CDR1 is LGHDT and CDR2 YNNKEL (reference sequence). The CDR3 contains 13 residues. CDR3 bases: TGTGCCAGCAGCCCGCGGGGGAGTTCCGAGCAGTACTTC. Its translation is CASSPRGSSEQYF.

The chain uses TRBV5-1 and TRBJ2-3, with TRBD1 identical over 9 bases. The V gene's germline CDR1 is SGHRS and CDR2 YFSETQ. The CDR3 runs to 15 residues. V lost 5 bases and J lost 1; bases outside the gene matches: 5. The CDR3 sequence is CASSSWTGGTDTQYF. As DNA, the CDR3 is TGCGCCAGCAGTTCCTGGACAGGGGGCACAGATACGCAGTATTTT.

The J gene is TRBJ1-2, the V gene TRBV18; 7 positions agree with TRBD1. This CDR3 is built from 16 residues. V was clipped by 6 bases and J by 9 bases; unmatched bases: 19. Germline V gene data show CDR1 as KGHSH and CDR2 as LQKENI. The CDR3 DNA reads as TGTGCCAGCTCGCGACAGGGAGTAATGGGCCTCTGGAGCTACACCTTC. This gives the protein CASSRQGVMGLWSYTF.

The rearrangement uses TRBV28 and TRBJ1-2; TRBD1 is a possible D gene (6 bases). The CDR3 is 15 residues long. Trimming shortened V by 3 bases and J by 4 bases, and 15 bases separated the two germline ends. Germline V lookup: CDR1 MDHEN, CDR2 SYDVKM. DNA of the CDR3: TGTGCCAGCAGTTTCTGGGGGCGCAGGCCCTATGGCTACACCTTC. Encoded protein: CASSFWGRRPYGYTF.

V and J are TRBV19 and TRBJ1-2; no clear D gene. Deletions cut 9 bases from V and 7 bases from J, with 15 bases between. CDR1 and CDR2 (germline): LNHDA, SQIVND (reference sequence). The CDR3 is made up of 12 amino acids. CDR3 sequence (DNA): TGTGCCAGCACGGCGGGCCAGTCTGGCTACACCTTC. Amino acids: CASTAGQSGYTF.

The chain uses TRBV5-1 and TRBJ2-5; tentative D call: TRBD1 (7 bases). The germline V and J ends were trimmed by 2 bases and 5 bases, with 16 bases remaining between them. Germline assignment: CDR1 SGHRS and CDR2 YFSETQ. The CDR3 has 15 residues. The chain's CDR3 is CASSFGAGGLETQYF. In DNA, the CDR3 is TGCGCCAGCAGCTTTGGTGCAGGGGGGCTGGAGACCCAGTACTTC.

This chain's CDR3 is CASSYLPDREPNQPQHF. CDR3 nucleotides: TGTGCCAGCAGTTACCTCCCAGACAGGGAGCCCAATCAGCCCCAGCATTTT. The chain carries TRBV6-7 and TRBJ1-5, with 7 bases lining up with TRBD1. TRBV6-7 is marked as an open reading frame, function uncertain. The CDR3 totals 17 residues. Trimming cost V 2 bases and J 3 bases; bases outside gene matches: 10.

V usage is TRBV7-2 and J usage is TRBJ1-2; 7 nucleotides line up with TRBD1. Germline-derived CDR1 and CDR2 are SGHTA and FQGNSA. V lost 6 bases to trimming and J lost 4 bases; unmatched junction nucleotides: 11. The CDR3 spans 15 residues. The CDR3 sequence: CASSGEGGGGYGYTF. The CDR3 DNA reads TGTGCCAGCAGTGGAGAAGGGGGCGGCGGCTATGGCTACACCTTC.

This clone was detected once. V is TRBV28 and J is TRBJ1-5; D call uncertain. The CDR3 contains 16 residues. Per germline, CDR1 MDHEN and CDR2 SYDVKM. Trimming left V 3 bases short and J 2 bases short, with 14 bases between. DNA for the CDR3: TGTGCCAGCAGTTTCCCTCCAGGTCAAGGCAATCAGCCCCAGCATTTT. Its protein product is CASSFPPGQGNQPQHF.

V and J are TRBV7-2 and TRBJ2-7; D perhaps matches TRBD1 (6 bases). V lost 5 bases and J 3 bases, leaving 20 bases between the germline ends. CDR1 is SGHTA, CDR2 FQGNSA, per germline. CDR3 length: 16 residues. The CDR3 protein is CASSHRVGAARYEQYF. The DNA of the CDR3 is TGTGCCAGCAGCCACCGGGTGGGGGCTGCCCGCTACGAGCAGTACTTC.